This T cell receptor beta chain originates from a study of CD4 and CD8 cells across lung adenocarcinoma regions. Samples came from patients with localized non-small cell lung adenocarcinoma. Per germline, CDR1 MNHEY and CDR2 SMNVEV (reference sequence). The CDR3 length is 14 residues. TCRdb reanalysed the PCR reads using MiXCR and keeps one entry per CDR3 protein. Found here are under 20,000 distinct CDR3 sequences, 50% of them singletons; the top ten hold 30% to 40%. By proportion, this clonotype is medium-sized. Sequenced material: CD8+ T cells from the margin of a lung tumor. The TCR sequence derives from a male donor with lung adenocarcinoma. The CD4 and CD8 labels of this study may be unreliable. The chain couples TRBV27 to TRBJ2-5; 10 bases are a match to TRBD1. TRBJ2-7 matches the DNA end more closely, so the J call is doubtful. This CDR3 is CASSLRQGAYEQYF. As DNA, the CDR3 is TGTGCCAGCAGTCTCAGACAGGGGGCATACGAGCAGTACTTC.